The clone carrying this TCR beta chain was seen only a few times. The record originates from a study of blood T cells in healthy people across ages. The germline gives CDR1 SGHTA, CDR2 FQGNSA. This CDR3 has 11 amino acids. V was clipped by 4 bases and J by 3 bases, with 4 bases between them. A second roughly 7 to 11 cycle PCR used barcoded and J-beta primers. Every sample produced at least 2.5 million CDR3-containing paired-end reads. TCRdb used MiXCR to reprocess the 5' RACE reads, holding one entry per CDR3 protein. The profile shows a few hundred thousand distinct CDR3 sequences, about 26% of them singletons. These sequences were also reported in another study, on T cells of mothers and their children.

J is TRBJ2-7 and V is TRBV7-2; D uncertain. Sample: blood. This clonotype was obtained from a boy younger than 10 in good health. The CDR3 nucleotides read TGTGCCAGCAGCTCTGTCTACGAGCAGTACTTC. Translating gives CASSSVYEQYF. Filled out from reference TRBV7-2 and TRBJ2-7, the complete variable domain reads GAGVSQSPSNKVTEKGKDVELRCDPISGHTALYWYRQSLGQGLEFLIYFQGNSAPDKSGLPSDRFSAERTGGSVSTLTIQRTQQEDSAVYLCASSSVYEQYFGPGTRLTVT.